This T cell receptor beta chain comes out of a study of blood T cell repertoires in COVID-19. Using immunoSEQ multiplex PCR, the repertoire was profiled, and TCRdb retains in-frame clones only, with some absent. There are some 150,000 clones in the sample; 84% occur only once, and 35% to 55% lies in the top ten. V shed 4 bases and J shed 0 bases, with 20 bases lying between them. Germline CDR1 SGHRS, CDR2 YFSETQ. CDR3 length equals 18 residues. The TCR was taken from a human donor in a cohort sampled during active COVID-19. The rearrangement joins TRBV5-1 to TRBJ2-1, with D perhaps TRBD1 (6 bases). Sequencing was carried out using peripheral blood. The CDR3 DNA is TGCGCCAGCAGCCCAACCGGTGGGGGCCCGAGCTCCTACAATGAGCAGTTCTTC. It encodes CASSPTGGGPSSYNEQFF.